Each of the 32 T cell receptor beta chains below was sequenced from the same sample in a study of cytomegalovirus exposure and HLA in healthy donors. Primers included in the PCR were 60 Vbeta and 13 Jbeta primers. The protocol was immunoSEQ multiplex PCR, while the TCRdb copy is restricted to in-frame clones and leaves out a portion. The sample lists about 120,000 clones; 8% to 11% were seen once. Sequencing was done on a sample of PBMCs. The receptors stem from a woman aged 18 to 35 in good health and CMV-seropositive.

This sequence joins TRBV30 and TRBJ1-2; D call uncertain. V lost 7 bases to trimming and J lost 1 base, with 7 bases between them. In germline, CDR1 is GTSNPN, CDR2 SVGIG (reference sequence). This CDR3 comprises 11 residues. In DNA form, the CDR3 reads TGTGCCTTAGAAGATAACTATGGCTACACCTTC. This codes for CALEDNYGYTF.

This clone was counted between two and nine times. The chain employs TRBV28 and TRBJ1-6; D not certain. From germline, CDR1 is MDHEN and CDR2 SYDVKM. Trimming removed 2 bases at V and 8 bases at J, with 7 bases between. The CDR3 loop spans 13 amino acids. The CDR3 sequence is CASSLRRDSPLHF. CDR3 sequence (DNA): TGTGCCAGCAGTTTAAGGAGGGATTCACCCCTCCACTTT.

This clone appeared a few times. The chain has TRBV13 and TRBJ2-7; D is possibly TRBD2 (5 bases). The CDR3 sequence is 13 residues long. The V and J ends lost 5 bases and 5 bases respectively, with 13 bases between them. Germline CDR1 and CDR2: PRHDT and FYEKMQ (reference sequence). The CDR3, as DNA: TGTGCCAGCAGCGCAACCGAGACTAACGAGCAGTACTTC. Its translation: CASSATETNEQYF. The whole variable domain, remainder taken from reference TRBV13 and TRBJ2-7, is AAGVIQSPRHLIKEKRETATLKCYPIPRHDTVYWYQQGPGQDPQFLISFYEKMQSDKGSIPDRFSAQQFSDYHSELNMSSLELGDSALYFCASSATETNEQYFGPGTRLTVT.

In its sample, this clone was seen a few times. The genes are TRBV27 and TRBJ2-2; D ambiguous. The CDR3 is 14 amino acids. V lost 5 bases and J lost 6, with 13 bases in between. Germline assignment: CDR1 MNHEY and CDR2 SMNVEV (reference sequence). This CDR3 is CASSPPPVSGELFF. Here the CDR3 DNA reads TGTGCCAGCAGTCCCCCCCCGGTTTCCGGGGAGCTGTTTTTT.

The rearrangement links TRBV29-1 to TRBJ2-5; 7 bases line up with TRBD1. The end of the DNA aligns better with TRBJ2-7, so the J call may be wrong. Germline CDR1 is SQVTM and CDR2 is ANQGSEA. There are 13 residues in the CDR3. CDR3 in amino acids: CSVKTGTSYEQYF. Here the CDR3 DNA reads TGCAGCGTGAAGACAGGGACCTCCTACGAGCAGTACTTC.

There are a few counts of this clone. The chain recombines TRBV30 with TRBJ2-2; 10 nucleotides agree with TRBD2. V trimming: 3 bases; J trimming: 0 bases; junction bases outside the gene matches: 10. CDR1 and CDR2 from the germline V gene are GTSNPN and SVGIG (reference sequence). The CDR3 is 18 amino acids. The CDR3 here is CAWRRGLAGETNTGELFF. CDR3 nucleotide sequence: TGTGCCTGGAGGAGGGGTCTAGCGGGAGAGACGAACACCGGGGAGCTGTTTTTT.

This chain uses TRBV7-8 with TRBJ1-5; D is uncertain. This CDR3 is 13 amino acids long. Germline V CDR1 and CDR2: SGHVS, FQNEAQ. CDR3 nucleotide sequence: TGTGCTCCCAGCGGGGTTAGCAATCAGCCCCAGCATTTT. This sequence encodes CAPSGVSNQPQHF. Filled out from reference TRBV7-8 and TRBJ1-5, the complete variable domain reads GAGVSQSPRYKVAKRGQDVALRCDPISGHVSLFWYQQALGQGPEFLTYFQNEAQLDKSGLPSDRFFAERPEGSVSTLKIQRTQQEDSAVYLCAPSGVSNQPQHFGDGTRLSIL.

This clone was observed a handful of times. This chain connects TRBV4-1 to TRBJ2-4; D might be TRBD2 (5 bases). V shed 4 bases and J shed 5 bases, with 15 bases lying between them. Germline CDR1 is MGHRA and CDR2 is YSYEKL. This CDR3 has 15 amino acids. The CDR3 nucleotides are TGCGCCAGCAGCCTCGCTTTACGGGATGAAAACATTCAGTACTTC. Translation: CASSLALRDENIQYF.

This clone appeared a few times. The chain employs TRBV7-9 and TRBJ1-3; D might be TRBD1 (6 bases). Germline assignment: CDR1 SEHNR and CDR2 FQNEAQ (reference sequence). This CDR3 is 14 amino acids long. With 0 bases removed from V and 7 bases from J, the gap between germline ends came to 10 bases. The CDR3 nucleotides are TGTGCCAGCAGCTTAGCACAGGGTGGGAACACCATATATTTT. It yields the protein CASSLAQGGNTIYF.

This clone was counted between two and nine times. The J gene is TRBJ1-1, the V gene TRBV7-8; D ambiguous. Germline V gives CDR1 SGHVS, CDR2 FQNEAQ. V was shortened by 8 bases and J by 2 bases, with 15 bases between the two germline ends. This CDR3 contains 14 residues. The CDR3 DNA reads as TGTGCCAGCGTCTCCCAGACAATTAACACTGAAGCTTTCTTT. It yields the protein CASVSQTINTEAFF.

This clone was seen a few times. The chain joins TRBV5-5 to TRBJ1-1; D call uncertain. Germline V gene lookup returns CDR1 SGHKS and CDR2 YYEKEE (reference sequence). The CDR3 consists of 13 residues. Trimming took 2 bases from V and 1 from J, leaving 6 bases between them. The CDR3 here is CASSFHTNTEAFF. CDR3 in DNA: TGTGCCAGCAGCTTCCACACGAACACTGAAGCTTTCTTT.

A few counts support this clone. The J gene is TRBJ2-7, the V gene TRBV11-2; D gene unclear. V was shortened by 3 bases and J by 6 bases, with 18 bases between the two germline ends. Germline V CDR1 and CDR2: SGHAT, FQNNGV. This CDR3 contains 15 residues. In nucleotides, the CDR3 is TGTGCCAGCAGCTTCATCAGGTTTCCCATAAGCGAGCAGTACTTC. Translated, it gives CASSFIRFPISEQYF.

CDR3 in amino acids: CAISEVRGGSGGTYEQYF. CDR3 DNA sequence: TGTGCCATCAGTGAGGTTAGGGGCGGGTCCGGCGGGACCTACGAGCAGTACTTC. The V and J genes are TRBV10-3 and TRBJ2-7; perhaps TRBD2 as D (6 bases). Germline V CDR1 and CDR2: ENHRY, SYGVKD. CDR3 length equals 18 residues. V lost 2 bases, J lost 2 bases, and 22 bases lay in between.

This chain uses TRBV5-1 with TRBJ1-1; unclear D gene. Germline V gene sequence: CDR1 SGHRS, CDR2 YFSETQ. The CDR3 has 13 residues. The V end lost 4 bases, the J end lost 1 base, and 8 bases lay between the germline ends. CDR3 coding DNA: TGCGCCAGCAGCAAGCCTGAGAACACTGAAGCTTTCTTT. The encoded protein is CASSKPENTEAFF.

J is TRBJ2-2 and V is TRBV30; weak D call: TRBD1 (6 bases). In germline, CDR1 is GTSNPN, CDR2 SVGIG (reference sequence). CDR3 length equals 15 residues. V was cut by 3 bases and J by 3 bases, with 14 bases left in between. The chain's CDR3 is CAWRITGLDTGELFF. DNA of the CDR3: TGTGCCTGGAGAATTACAGGGTTGGACACCGGGGAGCTGTTTTTT.

The chain couples TRBV30 to TRBJ2-7, with 7 bases fitting TRBD2. J lost 2 bases, V lost 0 bases, and 10 bases had no gene match. Germline CDR1 and CDR2: GTSNPN and SVGIG (reference sequence). This CDR3 contains 16 residues. The CDR3 DNA reads as TGTGCCTGGAGTGTAACCTGGAGCGGGACCCCCTACGAGCAGTACTTC. This translates into CAWSVTWSGTPYEQYF.

This clone was counted only a few times. The chain is built from TRBV28 and TRBJ1-1, with TRBD1 matching 7 bases. This CDR3 is 13 amino acids long. The V gene end was trimmed by 9 bases and the J gene end by 1 base; junction bases not matched to a gene: 5. CDR1 MDHEN and CDR2 SYDVKM come from the germline V gene. The CDR3 sequence is CASHWTGNTEAFF. DNA for the CDR3: TGTGCCAGTCACTGGACAGGGAACACTGAAGCTTTCTTT.

This clone was counted a few times. The genes are TRBV5-1 and TRBJ1-1; no firm D call. V was trimmed by 3 bases and J by 4 bases, leaving 16 bases between them. This CDR3 comprises 15 residues. The germline CDR1 and CDR2 sequences are SGHRS and YFSETQ. CDR3 nucleotides: TGCGCCAGCAGCTGGGGATCCCCCGGGAGCACTGAAGCTTTCTTT. Its protein is CASSWGSPGSTEAFF.

The sample holds a few counts of this clone. The rearrangement links TRBV28 to TRBJ1-5; the match to TRBD1 covers 7 bases. V trimming: 10 bases; J trimming: 7 bases; junction bases outside the gene matches: 7. From germline, CDR1 is MDHEN and CDR2 SYDVKM. The CDR3 is 12 residues long. The CDR3 nucleotides read TGTGCCACCGACAGGGCTAGCCAGCCCCAGCATTTT. It specifies CATDRASQPQHF.

The J gene is TRBJ1-5, the V gene TRBV9; tentatively, D is TRBD1 (6 bases). Trimming took off 3 bases at V and 2 bases at J, with 12 bases between the two ends. The CDR3 consists of 15 residues. From germline, CDR1 is SGDLS and CDR2 YYNGEE. CDR3 amino acids: CASSGEGVGNQPQHF. In DNA form, the CDR3 reads TGTGCCAGCAGCGGGGAGGGGGTGGGCAATCAGCCCCAGCATTTT. The entire variable domain, with the rest obtained from reference TRBV9 and TRBJ1-5, is as follows: DSGVTQTPKHLITATGQRVTLRCSPRSGDLSVYWYQQSLDQGLQFLIQYYNGEERAKGNILERFSAQQFPDLHSELNLSSLELGDSALYFCASSGEGVGNQPQHFGDGTRLSIL.

V gene TRBV6-1 combines with J gene TRBJ2-2, with 7 nucleotides matching TRBD2. This CDR3 is built from 14 residues. Germline loops: CDR1 MNHNS, CDR2 SASEGT. The junction had 8 bases not matched to a gene; V was cut back by 8 bases and J by 5 bases. CDR3 DNA sequence: TGTGCCAGCCTTGGGAGGGACGGGACCGGGGAGCTGTTTTTT. Translated: CASLGRDGTGELFF.

In its sample, this clone was seen once. CDR3: CASSSQTSGGYNEQFF. The CDR3 region has the DNA TGTGCCAGCAGCTCCCAGACTAGCGGGGGCTACAATGAGCAGTTCTTC. The V call is TRBV7-6, the J call TRBJ2-1; 12 nucleotides agree with TRBD2. The J segment lost 3 bases and the V segment lost 4 bases, leaving 4 bases of the junction unmatched. The V gene's germline CDR1 is SGHVS and CDR2 FNYEAQ. The CDR3 runs 16 residues.

V and J are TRBV27 and TRBJ1-2; 8 bases align to TRBD1. The junction had 9 bases not matched to a gene; V was cut back by 5 bases and J by 7 bases. Germline CDR1 reads MNHEY; CDR2 reads SMNVEV (reference sequence). There are 14 residues in the CDR3. In DNA form, the CDR3 reads TGTGCCAGCAGTCCCCAGACAGGGGTGGGTGGCTACACCTTC. Protein: CASSPQTGVGGYTF.

This chain links TRBV7-9 with TRBJ2-3; D remains ambiguous. This CDR3 contains 12 residues. The germline gives CDR1 SEHNR, CDR2 FQNEAQ (reference sequence). V was pared by 4 bases and J by 4 bases, with 6 bases between. CDR3 coding DNA: TGTGCCAGCAGCTCTATCTCAGATACGCAGTATTTT. Amino acids: CASSSISDTQYF.

Many counts were recorded for this clone. The CDR3 protein is CATRPSGYGYTF. CDR3 DNA sequence: TGTGCCACCAGACCGAGTGGTTATGGCTACACCTTC. The rearrangement uses TRBV6-1 and TRBJ1-2; D gene unclear. CDR3 size: 12 residues. Per germline, CDR1 MNHNS and CDR2 SASEGT. Between the trimmed V and J ends, which lost 10 bases and 5 bases, there was a span of 14 bases.

This clone appeared a few times. V and J are TRBV30 and TRBJ1-1, with D possibly TRBD1 on 5 matching bases. The CDR3 is made up of 12 amino acids. CDR1 and CDR2 from the germline V gene are GTSNPN and SVGIG (reference sequence). Trimming removed 2 bases at V and 11 bases at J, with 15 bases between. The CDR3 bases are TGTGCCTGGAGTCCCTGGGGGGAAGCTGCTTTCTTT. It specifies CAWSPWGEAAFF.

V gene TRBV30 combines with J gene TRBJ2-3, with D perhaps matching TRBD2 (6 bases). The ends were cut back, 5 bases at V and 3 bases at J, with 15 bases in the middle. The CDR3 sequence is 14 residues long. In germline, CDR1 is GTSNPN, CDR2 SVGIG (reference sequence). CDR3 nucleotide sequence: TGTGCCTGGTTCCCGACCGGGAGTACAGATACGCAGTATTTT. Encoded protein: CAWFPTGSTDTQYF.

This clone has just a few counts. This sequence joins TRBV28 and TRBJ1-5; 8 positions agree with TRBD1. J was trimmed by 1 base and V by 6 bases; bases with no gene match: 8. The CDR3 has 16 amino acids. Germline V gene lookup returns CDR1 MDHEN and CDR2 SYDVKM. The CDR3 nucleotides read TGTGCCAGCAGCCCTTGGACAGGGAAGAGCAATCAGCCCCAGCATTTT. Its translation is CASSPWTGKSNQPQHF.

In this sample, this clone turned up a few times. The chain combines TRBV6-1 with TRBJ2-1; possible D gene TRBD2, 7 bases. The germline V and J ends were trimmed by 4 bases and 2 bases, with 12 bases remaining between them. Germline-derived CDR1 and CDR2 are MNHNS and SASEGT. The CDR3 contains 15 residues. CDR3 amino acids: CASSVLGGAYNEQFF. The CDR3 coding sequence is TGTGCCAGCAGTGTCCTAGGGGGGGCCTACAATGAGCAGTTCTTC.

The chain combines TRBV5-1 with TRBJ1-1, with D uncertain. The V end was cut by 0 bases, the J end by 2 bases, with 5 bases between. Looked up from germline, CDR1 is SGHRS and CDR2 is YFSETQ. The CDR3 is made up of 13 amino acids. The CDR3 sequence: CASSLAVNTEAFF. CDR3 coding DNA: TGCGCCAGCAGCTTGGCGGTTAACACTGAAGCTTTCTTT.

J is TRBJ2-2 and V is TRBV5-1, with unresolved D. V was pared by 4 bases and J by 1 base, with 2 bases between. Germline V lookup: CDR1 SGHRS, CDR2 YFSETQ. The CDR3 totals 12 residues. CDR3 nucleotide sequence: TGCGCCAGCAGCCTGAACACCGGGGAGCTGTTTTTT. It specifies CASSLNTGELFF.

This clone showed up just a few times. The rearrangement joins TRBV5-1 to TRBJ1-5; possibly TRBD1 for D (5 bases). CDR3 length: 15 amino acids. Germline V gene lookup returns CDR1 SGHRS and CDR2 YFSETQ. V shed 0 bases and J shed 0 bases, with 7 bases lying between them. The CDR3, as DNA: TGCGCCAGCAGCTTGGAGGGGCATAGCAATCAGCCCCAGCATTTT. It specifies CASSLEGHSNQPQHF. The complete variable domain, with remaining parts taken from reference TRBV5-1 and TRBJ1-5, reads KAGVTQTPRYLIKTRGQQVTLSCSPISGHRSVSWYQQTPGQGLQFLFEYFSETQRNKGNFPGRFSGRQFSNSRSEMNVSTLELGDSALYLCASSLEGHSNQPQHFGDGTRLSIL.